Presented here are 3 T cell receptor beta chains from one specimen sequenced in a study of cytomegalovirus exposure and HLA in healthy donors (dated by TCRdb to 2015 to 2018). Library preparation was by the immunoSEQ multiplex PCR assay. A mixture of 60 forward primers for TCR Vbeta segments and 13 reverse primers for TCR Jbeta segments was used in the multiplex PCR. In TCRdb, the immuneACCESS table is reduced to in-frame sequences with V and J assigned. These tables do not hold every clone; where another copy was compared, an unresolved V gene accounts for under half, and the others remain unexplained. The table for this sample lists 110,000 to 150,000 clones; more than 75% of them were counted only once. 2.5% to 3% of the sample is held by the ten biggest clonotypes. Sequences were obtained from PBMCs. These receptors originate from a female donor in good health and CMV-seronegative.

The genes are TRBV5-1 and TRBJ2-3, with 8 bases fitting TRBD2. The length of the CDR3 is 15 residues. The germline CDR1 and CDR2 sequences are SGHRS and YFSETQ. J lost 2 bases, V lost 0 bases, and 2 bases had no gene match. The CDR3 region is CASSLGLAFTDTQYF. CDR3 coding DNA: TGCGCCAGCAGCTTGGGACTAGCGTTCACAGATACGCAGTATTTT.

The CDR3 nucleotides read TGCGCCAGCAGCGATATCGGGGGATCTCAGACCCAGTACTTC. Amino acids: CASSDIGGSQTQYF. V gene TRBV4-1 combines with J gene TRBJ2-5; tentative D call: TRBD2 (6 bases). The germline V gene has CDR1 MGHRA and CDR2 YSYEKL. This CDR3 contains 14 residues. The V end was cut by 5 bases, the J end by 6 bases, with 16 bases between.

Only one count was recorded for this clone. The chain is built from TRBV2 and TRBJ2-2; 7 bases are shared with TRBD2. CDR1 and CDR2 (germline): SNHLY, FYNNEI. The CDR3 has 15 residues. V shed 6 bases, J shed 4 bases, and the junction held 8 bases outside the gene matches. CDR3 amino acids: CASRGRERSTGELFF. The DNA for the CDR3 is TGTGCCAGCAGGGGGCGGGAGAGATCCACCGGGGAGCTGTTTTTT.